In its sample, the clone carrying this T cell receptor beta chain was seen a few times. TCRdb independently ran MiXCR on the 5' RACE reads; one entry per CDR3 protein. The sample carries 85,000 to 100,000 distinct CDR3 sequences, roughly 15% recorded once. CDR1 and CDR2 from the germline V gene are MDHEN and SYDVKM. V trimming: 1 base; J trimming: 6 bases; junction bases outside the gene matches: 3. CDR3 length equals 14 residues. This specimen comes from a study of T cells of healthy individuals. This TCR came from a human donor in good health. V is TRBV28 and J is TRBJ2-3; 8 bases fit TRBD2. CDR3 protein: CASSLSSGGDTQYF. CDR3 coding DNA: TGTGCCAGCAGTTTATCCAGCGGGGGTGATACGCAGTATTTT.